Below are 3 T cell receptor beta chains sequenced from a single sample in a study of vaccination and CD4 T cells after COVID-19. These receptors have no known antigen. As for treatment: roughly 11-day PBMC culture with coronavirus spike peptide pools or control peptides (ViraFEST assay). Cultured CD4+ T cells had their DNA profiled by the Oncomine TCR Beta short-read assay. From the PCR reads, TCRdb called clonotypes with MiXCR, one entry per CDR3 protein. The sample lists 8,000 to 10,000 distinct CDR3 sequences, 40% to 60% occurring once. The sample was CD4+ T cells from blood, cultured in vitro. These TCRs come from a human donor who had recovered from COVID-19.

Judged by abundance, this clonotype is medium-sized. The chain is built from TRBV14 and TRBJ1-1; D gene unclear. Deletions cut 2 bases from V and 0 bases from J, with 4 bases between. Germline-derived CDR1 and CDR2 are SGHDN and FVKESK. The CDR3 is 13 amino acids. CDR3 DNA sequence: TGTGCCAGCAGCCAATTTATGAACACTGAAGCTTTCTTT. It specifies CASSQFMNTEAFF. The full variable domain, rest sourced from reference TRBV14 and TRBJ1-1, is EAGVTQFPSHSVIEKGQTVTLRCDPISGHDNLYWYRRVMGKEIKFLLHFVKESKQDESGMPNNRFLAERTGGTYSTLKVQPAELEDSGVYFCASSQFMNTEAFFGQGTRLTVV.

This clonotype was detected a few times. The CDR3: CASSRFMELETQYF. CDR3 in DNA: TGTGCCAGTAGTAGGTTCATGGAGCTGGAGACCCAGTACTTC. The genes are TRBV19 and TRBJ2-5, with D uncertain. Germline-derived CDR1 and CDR2 are LNHDA and SQIVND (reference sequence). CDR3 length: 14 residues. Trimming cost V 4 bases and J 5 bases, with 14 bases left between them.

The rearrangement joins TRBV7-8 to TRBJ2-5; D is unresolved. With 5 bases removed from V and 5 bases from J, the gap between germline ends came to 6 bases. Germline assignment: CDR1 SGHVS and CDR2 FQNEAQ. This CDR3 comprises 11 residues. The CDR3 loop reads CASSNQETQYF. The CDR3 DNA reads TGTGCCAGCAGCAATCAGGAGACCCAGTACTTC.